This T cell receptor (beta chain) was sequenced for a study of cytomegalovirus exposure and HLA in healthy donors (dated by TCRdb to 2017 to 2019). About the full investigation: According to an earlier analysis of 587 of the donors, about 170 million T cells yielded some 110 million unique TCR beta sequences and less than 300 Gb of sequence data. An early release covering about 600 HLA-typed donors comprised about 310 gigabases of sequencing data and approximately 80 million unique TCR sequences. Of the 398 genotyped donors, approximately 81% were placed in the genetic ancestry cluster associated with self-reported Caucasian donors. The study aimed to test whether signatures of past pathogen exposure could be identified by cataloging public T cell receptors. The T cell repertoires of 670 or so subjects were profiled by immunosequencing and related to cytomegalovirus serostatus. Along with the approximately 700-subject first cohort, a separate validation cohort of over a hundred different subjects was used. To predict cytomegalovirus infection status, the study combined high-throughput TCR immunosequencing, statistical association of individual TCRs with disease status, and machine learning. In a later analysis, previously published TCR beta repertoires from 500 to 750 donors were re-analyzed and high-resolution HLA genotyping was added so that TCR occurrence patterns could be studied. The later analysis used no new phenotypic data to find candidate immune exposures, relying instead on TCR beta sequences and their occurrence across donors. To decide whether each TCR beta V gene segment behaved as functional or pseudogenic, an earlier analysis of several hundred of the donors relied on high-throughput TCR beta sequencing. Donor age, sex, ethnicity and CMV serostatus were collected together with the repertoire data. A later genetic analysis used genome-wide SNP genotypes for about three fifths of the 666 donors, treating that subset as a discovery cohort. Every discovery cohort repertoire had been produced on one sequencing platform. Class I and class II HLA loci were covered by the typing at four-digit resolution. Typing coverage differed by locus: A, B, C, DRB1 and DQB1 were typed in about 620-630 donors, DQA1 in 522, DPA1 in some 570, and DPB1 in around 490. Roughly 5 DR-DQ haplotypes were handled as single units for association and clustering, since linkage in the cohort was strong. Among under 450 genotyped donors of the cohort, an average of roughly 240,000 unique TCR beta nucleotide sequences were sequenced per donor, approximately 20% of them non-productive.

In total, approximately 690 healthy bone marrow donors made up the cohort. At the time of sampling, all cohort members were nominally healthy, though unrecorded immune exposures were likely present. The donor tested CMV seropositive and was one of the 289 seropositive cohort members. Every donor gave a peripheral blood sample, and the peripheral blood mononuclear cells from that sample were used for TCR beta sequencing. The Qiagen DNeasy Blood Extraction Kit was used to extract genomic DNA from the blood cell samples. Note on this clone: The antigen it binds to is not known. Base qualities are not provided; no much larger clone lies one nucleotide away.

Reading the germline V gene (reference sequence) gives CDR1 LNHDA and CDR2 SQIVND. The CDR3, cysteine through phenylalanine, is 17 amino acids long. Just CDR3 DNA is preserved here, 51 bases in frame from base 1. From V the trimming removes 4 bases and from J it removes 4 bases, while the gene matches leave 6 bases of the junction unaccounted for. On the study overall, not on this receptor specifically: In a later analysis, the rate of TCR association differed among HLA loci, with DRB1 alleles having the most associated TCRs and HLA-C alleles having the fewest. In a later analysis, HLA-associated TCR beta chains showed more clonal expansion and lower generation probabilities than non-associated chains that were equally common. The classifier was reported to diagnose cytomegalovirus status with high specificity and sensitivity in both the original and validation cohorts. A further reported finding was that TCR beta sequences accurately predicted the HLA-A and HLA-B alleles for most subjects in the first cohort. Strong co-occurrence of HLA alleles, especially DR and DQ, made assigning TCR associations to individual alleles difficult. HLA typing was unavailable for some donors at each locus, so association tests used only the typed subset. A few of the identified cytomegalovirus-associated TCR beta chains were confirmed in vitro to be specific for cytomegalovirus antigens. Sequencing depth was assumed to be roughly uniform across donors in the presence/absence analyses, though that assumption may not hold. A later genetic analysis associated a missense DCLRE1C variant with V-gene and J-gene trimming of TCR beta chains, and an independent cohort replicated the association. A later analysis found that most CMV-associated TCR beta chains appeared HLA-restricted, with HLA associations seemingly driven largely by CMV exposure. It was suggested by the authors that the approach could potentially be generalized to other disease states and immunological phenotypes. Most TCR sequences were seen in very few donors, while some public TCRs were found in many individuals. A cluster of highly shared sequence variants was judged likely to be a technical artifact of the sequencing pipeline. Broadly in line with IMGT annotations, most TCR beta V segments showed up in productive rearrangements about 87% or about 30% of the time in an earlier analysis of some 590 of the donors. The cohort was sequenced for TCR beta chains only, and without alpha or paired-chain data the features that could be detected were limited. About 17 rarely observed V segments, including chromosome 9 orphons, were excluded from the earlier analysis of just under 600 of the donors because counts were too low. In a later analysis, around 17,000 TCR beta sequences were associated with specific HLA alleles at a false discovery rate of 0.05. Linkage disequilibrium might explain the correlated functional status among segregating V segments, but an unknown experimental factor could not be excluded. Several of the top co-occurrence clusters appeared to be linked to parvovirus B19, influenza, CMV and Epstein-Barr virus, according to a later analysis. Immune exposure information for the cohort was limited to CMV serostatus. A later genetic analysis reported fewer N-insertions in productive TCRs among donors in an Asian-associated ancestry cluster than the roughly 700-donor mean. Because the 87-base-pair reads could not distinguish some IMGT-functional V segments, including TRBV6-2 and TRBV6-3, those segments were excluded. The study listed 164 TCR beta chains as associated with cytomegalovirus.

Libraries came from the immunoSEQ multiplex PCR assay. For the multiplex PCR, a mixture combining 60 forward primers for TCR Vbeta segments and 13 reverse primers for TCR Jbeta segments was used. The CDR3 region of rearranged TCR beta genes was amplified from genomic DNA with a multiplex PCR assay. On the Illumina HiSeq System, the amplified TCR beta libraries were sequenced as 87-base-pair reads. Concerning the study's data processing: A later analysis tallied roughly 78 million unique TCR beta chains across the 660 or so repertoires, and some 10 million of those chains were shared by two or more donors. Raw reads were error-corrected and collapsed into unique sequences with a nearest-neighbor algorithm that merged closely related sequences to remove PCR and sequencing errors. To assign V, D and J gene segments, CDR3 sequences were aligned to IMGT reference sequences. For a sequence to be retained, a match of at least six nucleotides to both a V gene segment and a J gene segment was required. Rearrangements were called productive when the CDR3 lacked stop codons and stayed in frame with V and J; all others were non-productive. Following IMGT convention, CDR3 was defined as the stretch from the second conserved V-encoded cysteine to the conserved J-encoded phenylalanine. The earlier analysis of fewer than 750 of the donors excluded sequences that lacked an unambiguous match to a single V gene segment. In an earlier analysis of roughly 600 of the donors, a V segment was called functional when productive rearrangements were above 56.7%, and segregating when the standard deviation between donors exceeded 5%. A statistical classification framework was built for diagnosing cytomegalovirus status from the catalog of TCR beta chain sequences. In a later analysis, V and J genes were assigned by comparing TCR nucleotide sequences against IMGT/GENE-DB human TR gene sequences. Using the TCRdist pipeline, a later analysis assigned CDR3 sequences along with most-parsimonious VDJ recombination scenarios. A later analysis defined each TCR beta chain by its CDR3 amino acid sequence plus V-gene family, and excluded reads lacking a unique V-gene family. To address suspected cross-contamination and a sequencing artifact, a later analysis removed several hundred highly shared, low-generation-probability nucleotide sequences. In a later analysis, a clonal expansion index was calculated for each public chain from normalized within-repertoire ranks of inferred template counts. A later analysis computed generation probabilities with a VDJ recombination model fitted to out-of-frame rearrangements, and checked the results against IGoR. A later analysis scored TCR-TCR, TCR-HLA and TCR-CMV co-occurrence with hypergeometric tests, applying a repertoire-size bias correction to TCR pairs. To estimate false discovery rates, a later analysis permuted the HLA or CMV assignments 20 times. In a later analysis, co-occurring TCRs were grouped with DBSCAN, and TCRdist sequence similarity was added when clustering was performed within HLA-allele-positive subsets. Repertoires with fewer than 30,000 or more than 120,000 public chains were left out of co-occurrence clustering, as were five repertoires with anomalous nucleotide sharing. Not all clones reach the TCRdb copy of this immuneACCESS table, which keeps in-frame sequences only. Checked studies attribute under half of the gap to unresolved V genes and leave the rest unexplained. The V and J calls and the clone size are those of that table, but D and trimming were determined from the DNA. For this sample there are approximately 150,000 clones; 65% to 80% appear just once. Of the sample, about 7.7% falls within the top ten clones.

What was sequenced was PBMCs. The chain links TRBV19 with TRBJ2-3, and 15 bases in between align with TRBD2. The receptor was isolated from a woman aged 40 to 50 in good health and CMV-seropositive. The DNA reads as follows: TGTGCCAGTAGTACCCCGGGACTAGCGGGGGGTGCAGATACGCAGTATTTT. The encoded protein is CASSTPGLAGGADTQYF.